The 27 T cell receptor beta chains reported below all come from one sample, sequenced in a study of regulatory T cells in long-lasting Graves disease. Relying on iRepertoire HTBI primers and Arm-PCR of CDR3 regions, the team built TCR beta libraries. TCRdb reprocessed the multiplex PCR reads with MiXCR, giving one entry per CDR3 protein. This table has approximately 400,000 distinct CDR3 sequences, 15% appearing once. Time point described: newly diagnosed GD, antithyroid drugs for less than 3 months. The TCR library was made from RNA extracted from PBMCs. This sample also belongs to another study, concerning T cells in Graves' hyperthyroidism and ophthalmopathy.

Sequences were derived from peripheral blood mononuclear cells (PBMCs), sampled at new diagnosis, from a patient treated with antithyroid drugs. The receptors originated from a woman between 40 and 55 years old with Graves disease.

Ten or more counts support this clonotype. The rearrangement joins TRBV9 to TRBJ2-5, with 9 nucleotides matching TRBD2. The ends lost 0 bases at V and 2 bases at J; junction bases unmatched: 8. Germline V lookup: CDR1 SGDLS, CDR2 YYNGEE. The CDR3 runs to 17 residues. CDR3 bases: TGTGCCAGCAGCGTAGGGCGGCTAGCGGGACAACAAGAGACCCAGTACTTC. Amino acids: CASSVGRLAGQQETQYF.

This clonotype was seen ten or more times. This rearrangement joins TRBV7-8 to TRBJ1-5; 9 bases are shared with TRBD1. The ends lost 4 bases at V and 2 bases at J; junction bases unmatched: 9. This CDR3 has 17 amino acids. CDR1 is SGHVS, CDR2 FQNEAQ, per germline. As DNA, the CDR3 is TGTGCCAGCAGCTCCTTACAGGGGGCAATTGGCAATCAGCCCCAGCATTTT. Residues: CASSSLQGAIGNQPQHF. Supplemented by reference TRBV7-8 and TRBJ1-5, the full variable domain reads GAGVSQSPRYKVAKRGQDVALRCDPISGHVSLFWYQQALGQGPEFLTYFQNEAQLDKSGLPSDRFFAERPEGSVSTLKIQRTQQEDSAVYLCASSSLQGAIGNQPQHFGDGTRLSIL.

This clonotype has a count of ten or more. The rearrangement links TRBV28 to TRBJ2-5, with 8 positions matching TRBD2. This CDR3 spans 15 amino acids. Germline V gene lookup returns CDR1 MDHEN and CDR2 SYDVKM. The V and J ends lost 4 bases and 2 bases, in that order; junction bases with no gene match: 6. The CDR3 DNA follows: TGTGCCAGCAGTTCGGGGGGGCAGGCGCAAGAGACCCAGTACTTC. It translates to CASSSGGQAQETQYF.

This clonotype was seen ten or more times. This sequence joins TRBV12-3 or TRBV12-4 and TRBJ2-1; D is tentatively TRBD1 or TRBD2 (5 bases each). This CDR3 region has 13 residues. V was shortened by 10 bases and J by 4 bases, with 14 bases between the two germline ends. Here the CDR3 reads CATNTGGYNEQFF. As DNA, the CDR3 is TGTGCCACGAACACTGGGGGTTACAATGAGCAGTTCTTC.

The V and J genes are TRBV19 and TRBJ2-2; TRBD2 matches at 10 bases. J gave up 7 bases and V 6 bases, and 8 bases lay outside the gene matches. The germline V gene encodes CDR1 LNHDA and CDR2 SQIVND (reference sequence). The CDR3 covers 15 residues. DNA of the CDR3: TGTGCCAGTAGCCGAGCGGGAGGGCCTGACGGGGAGCTGTTTTTT. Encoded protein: CASSRAGGPDGELFF.

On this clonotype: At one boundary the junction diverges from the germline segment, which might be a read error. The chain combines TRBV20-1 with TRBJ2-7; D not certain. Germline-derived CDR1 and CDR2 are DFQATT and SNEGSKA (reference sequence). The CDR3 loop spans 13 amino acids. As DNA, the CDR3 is TGCAGTGCTAGAGATAGTGTCTCCTACGAGCAGTGCTTC. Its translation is CSARDSVSYEQCF.

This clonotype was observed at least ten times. In DNA form, the CDR3 reads TGTGCCAGCAGCTTAGGGGGCTCTGGAAACACCATATATTTT. Protein: CASSLGGSGNTIYF. V gene TRBV7-8 combines with J gene TRBJ1-3; D is unresolved. The CDR3 contains 14 residues. Trimming cost V 1 base and J 0 bases, with 4 bases left between them. CDR1 is SGHVS and CDR2 is FQNEAQ in the germline V gene.

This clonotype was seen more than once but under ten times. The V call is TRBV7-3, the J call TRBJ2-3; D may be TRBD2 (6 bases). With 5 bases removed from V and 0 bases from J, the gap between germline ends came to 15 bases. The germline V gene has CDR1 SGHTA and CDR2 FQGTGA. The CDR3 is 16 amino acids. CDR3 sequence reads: CASSPGDSGSTDTQYF. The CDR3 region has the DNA TGTGCCAGCAGCCCCGGGGATAGCGGTAGCACAGATACGCAGTATTTT.

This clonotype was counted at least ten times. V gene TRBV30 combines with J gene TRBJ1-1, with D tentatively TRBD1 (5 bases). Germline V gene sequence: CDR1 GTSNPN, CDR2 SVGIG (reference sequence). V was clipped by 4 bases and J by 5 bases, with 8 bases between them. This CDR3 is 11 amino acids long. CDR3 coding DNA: TGTGCCTGGACGGAGGGGACTGAAGCTTTCTTT. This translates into CAWTEGTEAFF.

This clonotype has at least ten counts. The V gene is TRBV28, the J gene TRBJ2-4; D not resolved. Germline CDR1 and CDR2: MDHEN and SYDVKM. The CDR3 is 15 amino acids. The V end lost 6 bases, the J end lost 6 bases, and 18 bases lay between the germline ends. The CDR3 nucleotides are TGTGCCAGCAGACCCCCGACCGAGCCAGGAAACATTCAGTACTTC. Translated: CASRPPTEPGNIQYF.

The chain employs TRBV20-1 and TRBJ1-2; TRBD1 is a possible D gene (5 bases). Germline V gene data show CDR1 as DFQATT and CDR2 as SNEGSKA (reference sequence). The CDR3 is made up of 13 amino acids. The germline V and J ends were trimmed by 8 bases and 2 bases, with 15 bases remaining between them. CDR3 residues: CSPRGGPNYGYTF. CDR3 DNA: TGCAGTCCCCGGGGGGGTCCCAACTATGGCTACACCTTC.

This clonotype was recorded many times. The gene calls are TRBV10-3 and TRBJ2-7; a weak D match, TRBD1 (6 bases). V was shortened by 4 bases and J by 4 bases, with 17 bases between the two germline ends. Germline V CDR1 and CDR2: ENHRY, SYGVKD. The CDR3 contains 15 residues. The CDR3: CAISGGEQGYYEQYF. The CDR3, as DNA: TGTGCCATCAGTGGAGGGGAACAGGGATATTACGAGCAGTACTTC.

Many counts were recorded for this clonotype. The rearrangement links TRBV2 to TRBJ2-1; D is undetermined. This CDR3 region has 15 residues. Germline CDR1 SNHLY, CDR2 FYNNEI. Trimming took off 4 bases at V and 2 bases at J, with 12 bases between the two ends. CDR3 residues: CASSGVAPAYNEQFF. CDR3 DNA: TGTGCCAGCAGTGGGGTGGCTCCGGCCTACAATGAGCAGTTCTTC.

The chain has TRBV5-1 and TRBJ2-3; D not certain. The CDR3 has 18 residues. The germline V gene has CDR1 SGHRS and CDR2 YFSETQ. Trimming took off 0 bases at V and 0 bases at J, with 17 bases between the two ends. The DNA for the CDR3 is TGCGCCAGCAGCTTGGAACCCTCGCTAGTTTCCAGCACAGATACGCAGTATTTT. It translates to CASSLEPSLVSSTDTQYF.

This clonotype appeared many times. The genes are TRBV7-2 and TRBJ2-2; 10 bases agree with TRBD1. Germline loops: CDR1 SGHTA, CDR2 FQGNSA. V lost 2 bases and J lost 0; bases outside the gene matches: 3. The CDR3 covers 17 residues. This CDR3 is CASSLNGQGANTGELFF. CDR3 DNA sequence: TGTGCCAGCAGCTTAAACGGACAGGGGGCGAACACCGGGGAGCTGTTTTTT.

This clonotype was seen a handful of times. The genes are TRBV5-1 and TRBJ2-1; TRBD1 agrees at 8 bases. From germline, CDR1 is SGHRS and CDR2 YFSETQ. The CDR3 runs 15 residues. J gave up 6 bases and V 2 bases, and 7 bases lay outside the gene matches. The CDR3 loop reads CASSLGQGITNEQFF. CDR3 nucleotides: TGCGCCAGCAGCTTAGGACAGGGTATTACCAATGAGCAGTTCTTC.

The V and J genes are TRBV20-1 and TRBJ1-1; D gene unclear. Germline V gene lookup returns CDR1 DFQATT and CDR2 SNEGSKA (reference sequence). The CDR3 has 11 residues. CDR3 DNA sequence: TGCACCATACAGCGAACGACTGAAGCTTTCTTT. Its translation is CTIQRTTEAFF.

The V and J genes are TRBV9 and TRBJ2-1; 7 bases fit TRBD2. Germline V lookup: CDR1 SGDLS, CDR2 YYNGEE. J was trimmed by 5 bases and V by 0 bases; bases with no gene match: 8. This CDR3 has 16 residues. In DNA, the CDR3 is TGTGCCAGCAGCGTAGGGGCACTAGCGAGCGACAATGAGCAGTTCTTC. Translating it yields CASSVGALASDNEQFF.

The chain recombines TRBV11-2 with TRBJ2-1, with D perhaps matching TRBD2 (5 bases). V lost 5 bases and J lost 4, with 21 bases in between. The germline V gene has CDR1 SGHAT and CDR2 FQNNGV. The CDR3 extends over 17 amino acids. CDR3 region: CASSPRVTNPSYNEQFF. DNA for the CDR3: TGTGCCAGCAGCCCCCGGGTGACTAACCCCTCTTACAATGAGCAGTTCTTC.

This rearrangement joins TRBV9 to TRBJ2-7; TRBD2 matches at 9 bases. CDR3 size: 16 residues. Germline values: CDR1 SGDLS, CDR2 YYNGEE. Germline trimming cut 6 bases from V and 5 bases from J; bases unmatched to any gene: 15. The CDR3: CASTRSGGRAINEQYF. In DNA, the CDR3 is TGTGCCAGCACCCGTAGTGGCGGGAGGGCCATCAACGAGCAGTACTTC.

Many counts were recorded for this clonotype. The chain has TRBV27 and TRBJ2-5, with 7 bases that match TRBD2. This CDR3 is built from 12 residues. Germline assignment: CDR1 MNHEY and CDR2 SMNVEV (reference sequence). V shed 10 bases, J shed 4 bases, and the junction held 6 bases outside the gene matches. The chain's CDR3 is CATGWTRETQYF. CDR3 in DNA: TGTGCCACCGGTTGGACTAGAGAGACCCAGTACTTC.

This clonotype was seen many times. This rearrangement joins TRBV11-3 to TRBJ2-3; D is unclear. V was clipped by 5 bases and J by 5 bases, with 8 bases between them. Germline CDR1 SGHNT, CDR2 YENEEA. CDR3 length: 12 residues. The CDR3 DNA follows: TGTGCCAGCAGCCCAAACTTAGATACGCAGTATTTT. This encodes CASSPNLDTQYF.

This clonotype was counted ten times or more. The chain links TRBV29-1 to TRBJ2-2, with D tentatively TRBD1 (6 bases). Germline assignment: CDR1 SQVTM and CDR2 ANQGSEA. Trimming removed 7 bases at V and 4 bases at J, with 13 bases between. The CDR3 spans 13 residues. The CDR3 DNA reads TGCAGCGCTACCGGGACATCCACCGGGGAGCTGTTTTTT. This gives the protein CSATGTSTGELFF.

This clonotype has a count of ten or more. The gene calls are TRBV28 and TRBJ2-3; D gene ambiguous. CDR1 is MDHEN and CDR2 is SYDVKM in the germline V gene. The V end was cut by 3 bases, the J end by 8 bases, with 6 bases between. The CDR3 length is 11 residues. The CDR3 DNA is TGTGCCAGCAGTTTCGAGAGTACGCAGTATTTT. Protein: CASSFESTQYF.

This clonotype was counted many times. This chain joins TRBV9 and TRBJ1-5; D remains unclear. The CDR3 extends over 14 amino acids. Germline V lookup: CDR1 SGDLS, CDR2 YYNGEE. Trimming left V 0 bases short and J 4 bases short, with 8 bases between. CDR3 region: CASSVDPGNQPQHF. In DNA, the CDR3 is TGTGCCAGCAGCGTAGATCCGGGAAATCAGCCCCAGCATTTT. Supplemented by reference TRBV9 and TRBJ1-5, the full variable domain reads DSGVTQTPKHLITATGQRVTLRCSPRSGDLSVYWYQQSLDQGLQFLIQYYNGEERAKGNILERFSAQQFPDLHSELNLSSLELGDSALYFCASSVDPGNQPQHFGDGTRLSIL.

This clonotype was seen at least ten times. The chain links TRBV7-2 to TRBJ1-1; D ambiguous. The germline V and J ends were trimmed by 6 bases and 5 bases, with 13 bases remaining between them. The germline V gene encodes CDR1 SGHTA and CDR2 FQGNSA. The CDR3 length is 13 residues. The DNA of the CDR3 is TGTGCCAGCAGATACGGACCGCGGACTGAAGCTTTCTTT. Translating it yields CASRYGPRTEAFF.

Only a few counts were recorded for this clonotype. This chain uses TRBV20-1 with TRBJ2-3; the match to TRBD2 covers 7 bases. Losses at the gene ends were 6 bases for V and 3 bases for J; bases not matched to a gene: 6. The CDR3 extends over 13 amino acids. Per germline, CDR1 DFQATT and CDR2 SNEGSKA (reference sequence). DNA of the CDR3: TGCAGTGCAGCGGGACCCGTGACAGATACGCAGTATTTT. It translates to CSAAGPVTDTQYF.